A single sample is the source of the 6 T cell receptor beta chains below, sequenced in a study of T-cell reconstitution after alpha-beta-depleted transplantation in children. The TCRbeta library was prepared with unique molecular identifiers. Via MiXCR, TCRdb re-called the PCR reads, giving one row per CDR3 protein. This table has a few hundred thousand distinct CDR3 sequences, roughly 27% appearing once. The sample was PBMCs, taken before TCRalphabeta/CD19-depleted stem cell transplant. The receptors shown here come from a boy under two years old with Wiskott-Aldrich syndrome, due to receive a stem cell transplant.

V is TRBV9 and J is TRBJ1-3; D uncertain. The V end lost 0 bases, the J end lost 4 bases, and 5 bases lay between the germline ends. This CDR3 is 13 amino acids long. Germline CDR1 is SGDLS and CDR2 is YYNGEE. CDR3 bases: TGTGCCAGCAGCGTAGGTAGGGGAAACACCATATATTTT. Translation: CASSVGRGNTIYF.

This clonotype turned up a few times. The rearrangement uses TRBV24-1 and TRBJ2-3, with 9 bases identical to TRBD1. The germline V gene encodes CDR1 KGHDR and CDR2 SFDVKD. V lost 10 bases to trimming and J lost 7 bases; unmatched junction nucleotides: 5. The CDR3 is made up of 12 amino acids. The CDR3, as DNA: TGTGCCACGAGGGACAGGGTTTATACGCAGTATTTT. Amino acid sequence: CATRDRVYTQYF.

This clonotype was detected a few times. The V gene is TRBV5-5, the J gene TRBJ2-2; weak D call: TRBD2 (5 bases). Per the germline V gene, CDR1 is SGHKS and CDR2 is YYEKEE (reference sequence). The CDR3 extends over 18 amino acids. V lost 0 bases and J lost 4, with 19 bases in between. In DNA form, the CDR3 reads TGTGCCAGCAGCTTGGTTTCTGGCTACCGGGGTGCCACCGGGGAGCTGTTTTTT. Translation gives CASSLVSGYRGATGELFF.

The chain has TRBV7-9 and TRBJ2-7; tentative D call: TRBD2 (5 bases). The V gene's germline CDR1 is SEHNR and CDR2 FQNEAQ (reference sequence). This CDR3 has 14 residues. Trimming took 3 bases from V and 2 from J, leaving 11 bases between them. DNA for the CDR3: TGTGCCAGCAGCTTCATTGAGGGAACCTACGAGCAGTACTTC. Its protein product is CASSFIEGTYEQYF.

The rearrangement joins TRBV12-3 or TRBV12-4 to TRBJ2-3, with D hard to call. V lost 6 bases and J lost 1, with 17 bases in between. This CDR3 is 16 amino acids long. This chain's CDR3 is CASSPSLSPGTDTQYF. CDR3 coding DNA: TGTGCCAGCAGCCCCAGCTTATCCCCCGGCACAGATACGCAGTATTTT.

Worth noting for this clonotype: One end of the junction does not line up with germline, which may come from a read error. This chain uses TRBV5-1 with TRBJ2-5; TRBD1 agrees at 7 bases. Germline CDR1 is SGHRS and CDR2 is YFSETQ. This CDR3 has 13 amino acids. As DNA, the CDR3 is TGCGCCAGCAGCTTTGACAGGGAAGAGACCCACTACTTC. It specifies CASSFDREETHYF.